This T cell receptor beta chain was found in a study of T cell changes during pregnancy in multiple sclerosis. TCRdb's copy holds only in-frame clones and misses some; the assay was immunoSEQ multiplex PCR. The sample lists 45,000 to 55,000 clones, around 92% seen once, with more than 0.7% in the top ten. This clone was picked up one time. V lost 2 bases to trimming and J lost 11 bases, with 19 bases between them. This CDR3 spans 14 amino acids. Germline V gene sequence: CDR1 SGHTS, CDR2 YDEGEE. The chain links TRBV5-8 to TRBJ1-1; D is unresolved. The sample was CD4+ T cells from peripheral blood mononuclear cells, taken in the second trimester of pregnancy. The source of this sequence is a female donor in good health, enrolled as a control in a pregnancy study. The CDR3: CASSLREQARMAFF. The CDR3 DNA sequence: TGTGCCAGCAGCTTAAGGGAGCAGGCCCGAATGGCTTTCTTT.